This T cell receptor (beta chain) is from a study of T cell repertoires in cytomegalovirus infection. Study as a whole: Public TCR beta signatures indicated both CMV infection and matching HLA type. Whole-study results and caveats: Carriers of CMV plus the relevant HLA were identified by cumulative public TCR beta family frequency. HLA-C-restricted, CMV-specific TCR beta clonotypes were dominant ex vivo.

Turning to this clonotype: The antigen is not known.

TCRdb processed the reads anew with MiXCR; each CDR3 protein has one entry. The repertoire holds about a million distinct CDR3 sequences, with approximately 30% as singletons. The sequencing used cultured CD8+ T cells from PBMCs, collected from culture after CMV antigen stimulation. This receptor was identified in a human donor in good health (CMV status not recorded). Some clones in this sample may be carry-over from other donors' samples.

CDR3 in amino acids: CASSVEGLRTDTQYF. Here the CDR3 DNA reads TGTGCCAGCAGCGTAGAAGGGCTCCGCACAGATACGCAGTATTTT. The chain carries TRBV9 and TRBJ2-3; D uncertain. V lost 0 bases and J lost 1, with 9 bases in between. CDR1 and CDR2 from the germline V gene are SGDLS and YYNGEE. This CDR3 contains 15 residues.